These 2 T cell receptor beta chains were all obtained from the same sample, sequenced in a study of shared clonotypes between healthy human individuals. Assay used: immunoSEQ multiplex PCR; TCRdb lists only in-frame clones, some missing. The sample has around 990,000 clones, 70% to 80% seen once. Sequencing input: memory CD4+ T cells from PBMCs. Noted subset: CD45RA-negative fraction. The receptors originated from a young man in good health. Some clones in this sample may be carry-over from other donors' samples.

V usage is TRBV2 and J usage is TRBJ2-6; D possibly matches TRBD1 or TRBD2 (5 bases each). The V end was cut by 6 bases, the J end by 0 bases, with 15 bases between. Germline-derived CDR1 and CDR2 are SNHLY and FYNNEI. The CDR3 covers 17 residues. The CDR3 sequence: CASRPRGRYSGANVLTF. DNA of the CDR3: TGTGCCAGCAGGCCAAGGGGACGGTACTCTGGGGCCAACGTCCTGACTTTC.

The J gene is TRBJ2-1, the V gene TRBV5-1; 12 nucleotides align to TRBD2. CDR3 size: 15 residues. J lost 8 bases, V lost 2 bases, and 5 bases had no gene match. Per the germline V gene, CDR1 is SGHRS and CDR2 is YFSETQ. CDR3 coding DNA: TGCGCCAGCAGCTTTCGAACTAGCGGGGGGTATGAGCAGTTCTTC. The encoded protein is CASSFRTSGGYEQFF.